The rows below give T cell receptor beta chains drawn from one sample of a study of OX40 agonist ivuxolimab in advanced cancers. The assay was immunoSEQ multiplex PCR, and TCRdb's table has in-frame clones only and misses some. The sample contains around 70,000 clones, 88% of which appear only once. Sequencing used CD4+ or CD8+ T cells sorted from blood, obtained in a trial of the OX40 agonist ivuxolimab. These TCRs come from an adult with an advanced solid tumor such as melanoma, head and neck, liver or kidney cancer. The CDR3 runs from the conserved cysteine through the conserved F or W. The order of the fields is CDR3 DNA, CDR3 protein, D gene, clone size, J gene, V gene. A D gene is named only where the DNA matches it firmly. For some rows the clone size is stated as once, few or many, or as a class when expanded; others skip it.

TGTGCCAGCAGCTCCGGGACAGGAGGTCCTGGTTACAATGAGCAGTTCTTC | CASSSGTGGPGYNEQFF | TRBD1 | - | TRBJ2-1 | TRBV5-8
TGTGCCAGCAGCGTAGGGGGGGAGTACGAGCAGTACTTC | CASSVGGEYEQYF | - | - | TRBJ2-7 | TRBV9
TGTGCCAGCAGTTTGATCGGGACCTCATACGAGCAGTACTTC | CASSLIGTSYEQYF | - | - | TRBJ2-7 | TRBV28
TGTGCCAGCAGTTCCCATGGCGGAGGGTACAATGAGCAGTTCTTC | CASSSHGGGYNEQFF | - | - | TRBJ2-1 | TRBV28
TGTGCCAGTAGTCAGGGGGTTAGGCAGCCCCAGCATTTT | CASSQGVRQPQHF | TRBD1 | - | TRBJ1-5 | TRBV19
TGTGCCATCAGTGGGGGGGAGTACGAGCAGTACTTC | CAISGGEYEQYF | - | - | TRBJ2-7 | TRBV10-3
TGTGCCTGGAGTCAAGGGGGCAATCAGCCCCAGCATTTT | CAWSQGGNQPQHF | - | - | TRBJ1-5 | TRBV30
TGTGCTAGGGAAGGGGGGACCGCCTACAATGAGCAGTTCTTC | CAREGGTAYNEQFF | - | - | TRBJ2-1 | TRBV21-1
TGTGCCAGCAGTGGTCGGGAGCGCTCCTACGAGCAGTACTTC | CASSGRERSYEQYF | - | - | TRBJ2-7 | TRBV2
TGTGCCAGCAGTTCCGAGGACAGCCCAATCAGGCCCCAGCATTTT | CASSSEDSPIRPQHF | - | - | TRBJ1-5 | TRBV28
TGTGCCAGCAGCCCCGGAAAGGGACACCCAAAAAACATTCAGTACTTC | CASSPGKGHPKNIQYF | - | - | TRBJ2-4 | TRBV11-3
TGTGCCAGCGGGTTGGCGAACACCGGGGAGCTGTTTTTT | CASGLANTGELFF | - | - | TRBJ2-2 | TRBV2
TGCAGCGTGGGGGGGGGCCCGGGGGGCTACACCTTC | CSVGGGPGGYTF | - | - | TRBJ1-2 | TRBV29-1
TGCGCCAGCAGCATAGGACAGGGGAAAGGGCAGCCCCAGCATTTT | CASSIGQGKGQPQHF | TRBD1 | - | TRBJ1-5 | TRBV5-1
TGCGCCAGCAGAGCCGGGGCCATGAACACTGAAGCTTTCTTT | CASRAGAMNTEAFF | - | once | TRBJ1-1 | TRBV10-2
TGTGCCAGCAGTGAAGAGCGGGGACTAGCGGCTTTCAGAGATACGCAGTATTTT | CASSEERGLAAFRDTQYF | TRBD2 | once | TRBJ2-3 | TRBV6-1
TGCGCCAGCAGCTTACTAGCGGGAGTTAAGGAGACCCAGTACTTC | CASSLLAGVKETQYF | TRBD2 | - | TRBJ2-5 | TRBV5-1
TGTGCCAGTAGTAATTACCTAACAGGGCCCGGGGAGCTGTTTTTT | CASSNYLTGPGELFF | - | - | TRBJ2-2 | TRBV19
TGTGCCAGTAGTCCACAGGCCCTGACGGAGACCCAGTACTTC | CASSPQALTETQYF | - | - | TRBJ2-5 | TRBV19
TGTGCCAGCAGCCGCCGGGACCGAACCCCTCCAGAGACCCAGTACTTC | CASSRRDRTPPETQYF | - | - | TRBJ2-5 | TRBV11-2
TGTGCCAGCAGGGATGGGGGCCCTGGAAACACCATATATTTT | CASRDGGPGNTIYF | - | - | TRBJ1-3 | TRBV2
TGTGCCACCAGCGGACACGGAGAGACCCAGTACTTC | CATSGHGETQYF | - | - | TRBJ2-5 | TRBV14
TGTGCCTGGAGTGTATCTAACATTCAGTACTTC | CAWSVSNIQYF | - | - | TRBJ2-4 | TRBV30
TGTGCCTGGAGTGTACAAAGCGGGAGGCGCCTTGAGCAGTTCTTC | CAWSVQSGRRLEQFF | TRBD2 | - | TRBJ2-1 | TRBV30
TGTGCCTCTTCGGGGCAGAGGGCCTACGAGCAGTACTTC | CASSGQRAYEQYF | - | - | TRBJ2-7 | TRBV19
TGTGCCAGCAGCTCAATAGCGGGGATATACAATGAGCAGTTCTTC | CASSSIAGIYNEQFF | TRBD2 | - | TRBJ2-1 | TRBV11-2
TGCGCCAGCAGCTCGAGGGACAGGCCGGGGGGCTACACCTTC | CASSSRDRPGGYTF | TRBD1 | - | TRBJ1-2 | TRBV5-1
TGTGCCAGCAGCCCAGGTAGCGGGAGGTGGGGCAATGAGCAGTTCTTC | CASSPGSGRWGNEQFF | TRBD2 | - | TRBJ2-1 | TRBV6-6
TGCGCCAGCAGTGAGTCCGGACTAGCGGGGCCAGATACGCAGTATTTT | CASSESGLAGPDTQYF | TRBD2 | - | TRBJ2-3 | TRBV10-1
TGTGCCACCAGCAGACTCGGAGAGACCCAGTACTTC | CATSRLGETQYF | - | - | TRBJ2-5 | TRBV15
TGTGCCCCAGGGTCTCGGGGGGCCGAGTACGAGCAGTACTTC | CAPGSRGAEYEQYF | - | - | TRBJ2-7 | TRBV5-6
TGTGCCAGCAGCCCCAGTTACGAGCAGTACTTC | CASSPSYEQYF | - | - | TRBJ2-7 | TRBV6-6
TGCGCCAGCAGCTCGGGACAGCCTACCTACGAGCAGTACTTC | CASSSGQPTYEQYF | TRBD1 | - | TRBJ2-7 | TRBV5-1
TGTGCCAGCTCACCAAGGGGGGCTAGCACAGATACGCAGTATTTT | CASSPRGASTDTQYF | - | - | TRBJ2-3 | TRBV18
TGCGCCAGCAGTGAGCAGACAGAGAACACTGAAGCTTTCTTT | CASSEQTENTEAFF | - | - | TRBJ1-1 | TRBV10-1
TGTGCCAGCAGCCCCCAGGATTGGGGAGATGGAAACACCATATATTTT | CASSPQDWGDGNTIYF | - | - | TRBJ1-3 | TRBV9
TGTGCCAGCAGTAACACCGGGGAGCTGTTTTTT | CASSNTGELFF | - | - | TRBJ2-2 | TRBV6-1
TGCGCCAGCAGCTTGGGGTCTTCGGACAGAATCGAGCAGTACTTC | CASSLGSSDRIEQYF | - | - | TRBJ2-7 | TRBV5-1
TGTGCCAGCAGTGACCAACTAAACACTGAAGCTTTCTTT | CASSDQLNTEAFF | - | - | TRBJ1-1 | TRBV6-1
TGTGCCAGCAGCTTGGGCGGGGTGAGCTCCTACAATGAGCAGTTCTTC | CASSLGGVSSYNEQFF | - | - | TRBJ2-1 | TRBV5-6
TGTGCCAGCAGGACTGACAGGGGCTTGGGAGAGACCCAGTACTTC | CASRTDRGLGETQYF | TRBD1 | - | TRBJ2-5 | TRBV6-6
TGTGCCAGCAGCTTAGAAGCAGATACGCAGTATTTT | CASSLEADTQYF | - | - | TRBJ2-3 | TRBV7-9
TGTGCCAGCAGCATCGGGACAGTCCCCTACAATGAGCAGTTCTTC | CASSIGTVPYNEQFF | TRBD1 | - | TRBJ2-1 | TRBV9
TGTGCCAGCAGCGGTCTTCATGAAGATACGCAGTATTTT | CASSGLHEDTQYF | - | - | TRBJ2-3 | TRBV7-9
TGTGCCAGCAGCTTAGTGGCTACGGATGAGCAGTTCTTC | CASSLVATDEQFF | - | once | TRBJ2-1 | TRBV7-9
TGTGCCAGCTCAGTTACAGGGGAATCGACTGAAGCTTTCTTT | CASSVTGESTEAFF | TRBD1 | few | TRBJ1-1 | TRBV18
TGTGCCAGCAGCAAAATCCGAGACAGGGTCTATGGCTACACCTTC | CASSKIRDRVYGYTF | - | few | TRBJ1-2 | TRBV21-1
TGTGCCAGCAGTTACGCGACAGGGGCTGGAAACACCATATATTTT | CASSYATGAGNTIYF | TRBD1 | - | TRBJ1-3 | TRBV6-5
TGTGCCAGCAGTTTATTCACAGGTTTGAGAAGAGGTAACTATGGCTACACCTTC | CASSLFTGLRRGNYGYTF | - | once | TRBJ1-2 | TRBV28
TGTGCCAGCAGCTTGGACTGGACACCTAAAAGGGGGACCCAGTACTTC | CASSLDWTPKRGTQYF | - | - | TRBJ2-5 | TRBV5-6
TGTGCCAGCAGCTTGGCCTCGGGTGGGGAGAGCCCGTACTTC | CASSLASGGESPYF | - | - | TRBJ2-5 | TRBV5-4
TGTGCCAGCAGCTTGGGGGGACTAGCGGGAGACAATGAGCAGTTCTTC | CASSLGGLAGDNEQFF | TRBD2 | - | TRBJ2-1 | TRBV5-4
TGCAGCGCTCTTCTGTGGGCAGGGGGCCAAGAGACCCAGTACTTC | CSALLWAGGQETQYF | TRBD1 | - | TRBJ2-5 | TRBV29-1
TGTGCCAGCTCACCGAACATCCTGGGCGGGGGGGGCAATGAGCAGTTCTTC | CASSPNILGGGGNEQFF | TRBD2 | - | TRBJ2-1 | TRBV18